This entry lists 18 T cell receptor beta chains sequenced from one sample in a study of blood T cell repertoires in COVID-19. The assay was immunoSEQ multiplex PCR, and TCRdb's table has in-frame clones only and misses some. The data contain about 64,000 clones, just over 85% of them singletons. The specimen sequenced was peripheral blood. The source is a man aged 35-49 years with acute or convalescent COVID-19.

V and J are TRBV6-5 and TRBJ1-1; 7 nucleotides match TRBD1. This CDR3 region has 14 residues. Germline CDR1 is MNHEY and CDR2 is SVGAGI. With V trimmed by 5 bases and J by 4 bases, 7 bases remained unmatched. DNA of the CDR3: TGTGCCAGCAGTACTGGACAGGAGGGCACTGAAGCTTTCTTT. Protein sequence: CASSTGQEGTEAFF.

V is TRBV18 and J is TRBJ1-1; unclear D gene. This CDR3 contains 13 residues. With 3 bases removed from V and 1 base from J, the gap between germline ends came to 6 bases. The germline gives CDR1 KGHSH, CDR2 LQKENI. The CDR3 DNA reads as TGTGCCAGCTCACCGGGCGCGAACACTGAAGCTTTCTTT. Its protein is CASSPGANTEAFF.

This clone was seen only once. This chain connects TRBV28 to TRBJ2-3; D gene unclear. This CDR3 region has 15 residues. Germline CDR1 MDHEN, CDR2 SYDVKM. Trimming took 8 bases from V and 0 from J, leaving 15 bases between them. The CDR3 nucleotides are TGTGCCAGCGGCCCAGGCAGTCTTAGCACAGATACGCAGTATTTT. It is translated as CASGPGSLSTDTQYF.

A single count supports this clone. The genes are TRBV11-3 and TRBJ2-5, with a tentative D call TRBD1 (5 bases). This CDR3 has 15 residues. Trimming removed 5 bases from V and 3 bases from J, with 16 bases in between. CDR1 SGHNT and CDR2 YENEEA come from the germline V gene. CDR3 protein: CASSTHRTFEETQYF. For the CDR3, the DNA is TGTGCCAGCAGCACACACCGGACATTCGAAGAGACCCAGTACTTC. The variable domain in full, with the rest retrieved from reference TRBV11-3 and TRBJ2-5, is EAGVVQSPRYKIIEKKQPVAFWCNPISGHNTLYWYLQNLGQGPELLIRYENEEAVDDSQLPKDRFSAERLKGVDSTLKIQPAELGDSAVYLCASSTHRTFEETQYFGPGTRLLVL.

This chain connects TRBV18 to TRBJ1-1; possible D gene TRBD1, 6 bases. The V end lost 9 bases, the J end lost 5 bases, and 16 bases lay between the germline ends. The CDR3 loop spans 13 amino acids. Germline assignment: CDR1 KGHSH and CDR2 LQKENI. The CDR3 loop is CASTDIRGTEAFF. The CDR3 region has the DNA TGTGCCAGTACGGACATCAGGGGTACTGAAGCTTTCTTT.

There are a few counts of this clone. In DNA, the CDR3 is TGCGCCAGCAGCTTGGACGGCAGGGGCCAAGAGACCCAGTACTTC. Its translation is CASSLDGRGQETQYF. The rearrangement uses TRBV5-1 and TRBJ2-5, with D maybe TRBD1 (6 bases). This CDR3 spans 15 amino acids. Trimming pared 0 bases from V and 1 base from J, leaving 10 bases between. CDR1 is SGHRS, CDR2 YFSETQ, per germline.

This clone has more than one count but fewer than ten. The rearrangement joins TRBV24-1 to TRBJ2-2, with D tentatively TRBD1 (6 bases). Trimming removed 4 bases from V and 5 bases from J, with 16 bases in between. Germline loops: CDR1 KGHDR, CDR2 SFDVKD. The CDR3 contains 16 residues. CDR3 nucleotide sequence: TGTGCCACCAGTGAGTCTTGGGGGCCCGCGACCGGGGAGCTGTTTTTT. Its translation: CATSESWGPATGELFF.

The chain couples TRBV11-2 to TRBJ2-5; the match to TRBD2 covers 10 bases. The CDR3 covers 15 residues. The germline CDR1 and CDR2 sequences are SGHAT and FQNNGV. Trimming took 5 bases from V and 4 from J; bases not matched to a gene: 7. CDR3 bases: TGTGCCAGCAGCGGGCTGGGACTAGCGAGAGAGACCCAGTACTTC. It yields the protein CASSGLGLARETQYF.

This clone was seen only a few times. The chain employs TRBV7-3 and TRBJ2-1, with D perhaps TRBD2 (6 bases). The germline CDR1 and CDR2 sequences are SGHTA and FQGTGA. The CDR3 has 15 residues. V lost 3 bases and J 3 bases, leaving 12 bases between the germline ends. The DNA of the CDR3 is TGTGCCAGCAGCTTTACCCCGGGACTCTACAATGAGCAGTTCTTC. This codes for CASSFTPGLYNEQFF.

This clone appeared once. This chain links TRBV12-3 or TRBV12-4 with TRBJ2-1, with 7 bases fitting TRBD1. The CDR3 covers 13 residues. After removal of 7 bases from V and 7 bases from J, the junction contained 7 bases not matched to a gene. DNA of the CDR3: TGTGCCAGCAACAGCGACAGGGCGAATGAGCAGTTCTTC. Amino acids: CASNSDRANEQFF.

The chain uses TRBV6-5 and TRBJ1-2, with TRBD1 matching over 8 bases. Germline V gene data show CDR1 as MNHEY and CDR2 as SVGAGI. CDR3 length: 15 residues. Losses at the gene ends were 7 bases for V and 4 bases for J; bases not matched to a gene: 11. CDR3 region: CASTVKGQGFYGYTF. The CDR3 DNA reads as TGTGCCAGCACCGTGAAAGGACAGGGATTCTATGGCTACACCTTC.

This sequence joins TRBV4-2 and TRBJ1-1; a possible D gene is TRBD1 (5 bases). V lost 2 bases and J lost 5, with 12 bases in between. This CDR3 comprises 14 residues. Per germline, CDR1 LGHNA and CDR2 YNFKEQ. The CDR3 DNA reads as TGTGCCAGCAGCCAACCTGGGGCGAGGACTGAAGCTTTCTTT. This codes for CASSQPGARTEAFF.

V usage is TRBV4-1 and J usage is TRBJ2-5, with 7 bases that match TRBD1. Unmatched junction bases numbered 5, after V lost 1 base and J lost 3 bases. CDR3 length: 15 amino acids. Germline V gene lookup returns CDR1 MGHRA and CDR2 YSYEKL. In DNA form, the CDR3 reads TGCGCCAGCAGCCAAGGGCAGCAGGGGGAAGAGACCCAGTACTTC. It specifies CASSQGQQGEETQYF.

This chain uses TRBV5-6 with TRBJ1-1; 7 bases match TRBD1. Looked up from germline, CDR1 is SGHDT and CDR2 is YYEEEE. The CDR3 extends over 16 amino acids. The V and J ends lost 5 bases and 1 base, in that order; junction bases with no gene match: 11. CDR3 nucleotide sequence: TGTGCCAGCAGTCACATCCCGGGACAGCAGAACACTGAAGCTTTCTTT. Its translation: CASSHIPGQQNTEAFF. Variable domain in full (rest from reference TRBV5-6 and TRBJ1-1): DAGVTQSPTHLIKTRGQQVTLRCSPKSGHDTVSWYQQALGQGPQFIFQYYEEEERQRGNFPDRFSGHQFPNYSSELNVNALLLGDSALYLCASSHIPGQQNTEAFFGQGTRLTVV.

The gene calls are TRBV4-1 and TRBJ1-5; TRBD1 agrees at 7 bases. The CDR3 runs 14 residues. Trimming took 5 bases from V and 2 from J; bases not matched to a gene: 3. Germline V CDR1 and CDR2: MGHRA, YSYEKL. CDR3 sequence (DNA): TGCGCCAGCAGCGCCGGGACAGGCAATCAGCCCCAGCATTTT. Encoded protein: CASSAGTGNQPQHF.

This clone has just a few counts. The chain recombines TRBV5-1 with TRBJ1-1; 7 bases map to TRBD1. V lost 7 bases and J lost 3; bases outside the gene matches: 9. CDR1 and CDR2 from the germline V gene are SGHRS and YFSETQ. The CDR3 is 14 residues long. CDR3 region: CASGVKGADTEAFF. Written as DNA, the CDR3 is TGCGCCAGCGGGGTCAAGGGGGCGGACACTGAAGCTTTCTTT.

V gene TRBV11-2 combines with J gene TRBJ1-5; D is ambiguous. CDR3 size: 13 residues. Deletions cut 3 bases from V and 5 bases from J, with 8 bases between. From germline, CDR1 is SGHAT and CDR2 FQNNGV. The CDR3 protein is CASSLTDDQPQHF. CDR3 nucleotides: TGTGCCAGCAGCTTGACTGACGATCAGCCCCAGCATTTT.

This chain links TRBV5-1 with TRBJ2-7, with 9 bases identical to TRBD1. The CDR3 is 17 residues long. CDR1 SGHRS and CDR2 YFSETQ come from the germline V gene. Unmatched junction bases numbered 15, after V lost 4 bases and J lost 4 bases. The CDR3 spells CASSPGLGGQGPYEQYF. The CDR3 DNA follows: TGCGCCAGCAGCCCAGGACTCGGGGGACAGGGCCCATACGAGCAGTACTTC.